This TCR beta chain was captured by sequencing in a study of OX40 agonist ivuxolimab in advanced cancers. Study context: At approximately 80% male, the cohort had a mean age of approximately 60 years, ranging from about 20 to 90.

The data were produced by immunoSEQ multiplex PCR, yet TCRdb's version contains in-frame clones alone and is incomplete. The profile shows fewer than 80,000 clones, approximately 92% of them singletons. Germline CDR1 SQVTM, CDR2 ANQGSEA. V gave up 3 bases and J gave up 6 bases; unmatched junction bases: 3. This CDR3 contains 14 residues. Patients with a history of autoimmune disease or on systemic immunosuppression were excluded. Here the sequenced sample was CD4+ or CD8+ T cells sorted from blood, taken in a trial of the OX40 agonist ivuxolimab. The rearrangement uses TRBV29-1 and TRBJ1-5, with 12 bases lining up with TRBD1. This receptor was obtained from an adult with an advanced solid tumor such as melanoma, head and neck, liver or kidney cancer. The CDR3 DNA reads as TGCAGCGTTGAGGGACAGGGGGCAGGTCAGCCCCAGCATTTT. Translation gives CSVEGQGAGQPQHF.